The 25 T cell receptor beta chains reported below all come from one sample, sequenced in a study of follicular helper T cells after annual influenza vaccination. Time point meaning: 2015-2016 season, 7 days after influenza vaccination. Some clones are missing from TCRdb's copy, which holds only in-frame ones; the method was immunoSEQ multiplex PCR. The sample consists of some 9,800 clones, around four fifths of them appearing once. The sequences come from CXCR5- memory CD4+ T cells sorted from blood, collected 7 days after influenza vaccination. These receptors were obtained from an adult who received the influenza vaccine.

The rearrangement links TRBV14 to TRBJ2-3; 13 bases align to TRBD2. V shed 4 bases and J 3 bases; nucleotides not matched to a gene: 10. This CDR3 has 18 residues. Germline assignment: CDR1 SGHDN and CDR2 FVKESK. The CDR3 coding sequence is TGTGCCAGCAGCCCCCGACTAGCGGGGGGCCGCCATACAGATACGCAGTATTTT. It encodes CASSPRLAGGRHTDTQYF.

The chain recombines TRBV2 with TRBJ2-3, with D perhaps matching TRBD2 (6 bases). V lost 7 bases, J lost 2 bases, and 22 bases lay in between. This CDR3 spans 17 amino acids. Germline CDR1 and CDR2: SNHLY and FYNNEI. The CDR3 DNA is TGTGCCAGCAAGTGGAGTCATTCGGGGGTCTTCACAGATACGCAGTATTTT. Its protein is CASKWSHSGVFTDTQYF.

The chain links TRBV5-1 to TRBJ2-2; 15 positions agree with TRBD2. J gave up 5 bases and V 3 bases, and 5 bases lay outside the gene matches. The CDR3 extends over 17 amino acids. CDR1 SGHRS and CDR2 YFSETQ come from the germline V gene. The CDR3 region has the DNA TGCGCCAGCAGCTGGGGACTAGCGGGGGGACTGACCGGGGAGCTGTTTTTT. Its protein is CASSWGLAGGLTGELFF.

The V and J genes are TRBV15 and TRBJ2-3; D perhaps matches TRBD1 (6 bases). V was clipped by 1 base and J by 1 base, with 6 bases between them. Germline V gene lookup returns CDR1 LNHNV and CDR2 YYDKDF (reference sequence). This CDR3 spans 14 amino acids. The CDR3 sequence is CATSRGGRTDTQYF. The DNA of the CDR3 is TGTGCCACCAGCAGAGGGGGGCGCACAGATACGCAGTATTTT.

V usage is TRBV2 and J usage is TRBJ1-1; 7 bases agree with TRBD1. V was clipped by 6 bases and J by 1 base; unmatched bases: 5. Germline CDR1 reads SNHLY; CDR2 reads FYNNEI. CDR3 length: 14 residues. CDR3 in amino acids: CASSMDRSNTEAFF. In DNA, the CDR3 is TGTGCCAGCAGCATGGACAGGTCGAACACTGAAGCTTTCTTT.

The CDR3: CASSQGIPILDTQYF. As DNA, the CDR3 is TGCGCCAGCAGCCAAGGTATCCCCATTCTAGATACGCAGTATTTT. The chain recombines TRBV4-3 with TRBJ2-3; no clear D gene. The CDR3 covers 15 residues. Germline CDR1 LGHNA, CDR2 YSLEER. With 1 base removed from V and 5 bases from J, the gap between germline ends came to 13 bases.

This clone was seen a single time. V gene TRBV5-4 combines with J gene TRBJ2-3, with TRBD2 identical over 10 bases. CDR3 length: 15 residues. Germline V gene sequence: CDR1 SGHNT, CDR2 YYREEE (reference sequence). J gave up 4 bases and V 2 bases, and 4 bases lay outside the gene matches. The chain's CDR3 is CASSLPSGGADTQYF. DNA of the CDR3: TGTGCCAGCAGCTTACCCAGCGGGGGGGCAGATACGCAGTATTTT.

The chain links TRBV5-1 to TRBJ2-5, with 7 bases fitting TRBD2. CDR1 and CDR2 (germline): SGHRS, YFSETQ. This CDR3 comprises 14 residues. The V and J ends lost 4 bases and 5 bases, in that order; junction bases with no gene match: 8. The CDR3 sequence is CASSPTGGRETQYF. The CDR3 bases are TGCGCCAGCAGCCCGACCGGGGGGAGGGAGACCCAGTACTTC. Filled out from reference TRBV5-1 and TRBJ2-5, the complete variable domain reads KAGVTQTPRYLIKTRGQQVTLSCSPISGHRSVSWYQQTPGQGLQFLFEYFSETQRNKGNFPGRFSGRQFSNSRSEMNVSTLELGDSALYLCASSPTGGRETQYFGPGTRLLVL.

V usage is TRBV2 and J usage is TRBJ1-1; D is uncertain. Per the germline V gene, CDR1 is SNHLY and CDR2 is FYNNEI. V was clipped by 7 bases and J by 0 bases, with 3 bases between them. The CDR3 is 11 residues long. The CDR3 reads CASKMNTEAFF. The CDR3 region has the DNA TGTGCCAGCAAGATGAACACTGAAGCTTTCTTT.

The chain combines TRBV19 with TRBJ2-3, with D perhaps matching TRBD2 (5 bases). In germline, CDR1 is LNHDA, CDR2 SQIVND (reference sequence). The CDR3 has 16 residues. Trimming took 5 bases from V and 2 from J, leaving 17 bases between them. The CDR3 DNA is TGTGCCAGTAGTCTCCGAGGGTACAAGGTCACAGATACGCAGTATTTT. The encoded protein is CASSLRGYKVTDTQYF.

CDR3 protein: CAWKQGGGNTIYF. The CDR3 DNA reads TGTGCCTGGAAGCAGGGGGGGGGAAACACCATATATTTT. The chain uses TRBV30 and TRBJ1-3; TRBD1 agrees at 7 bases. The V segment lost 4 bases and the J segment 4 bases; nucleotides outside the gene matches: 4. Germline V lookup: CDR1 GTSNPN, CDR2 SVGIG (reference sequence). This CDR3 contains 13 residues.

This clone appeared once. This chain joins TRBV6-5 and TRBJ1-2; D unresolved. The CDR3 totals 12 residues. Germline V lookup: CDR1 MNHEY, CDR2 SVGAGI. V dropped 0 bases and J dropped 5 bases, with 4 bases sitting between them. CDR3 in DNA: TGTGCCAGCAGTTACTCAGGGTATGGCTACACCTTC. Residues: CASSYSGYGYTF.

This chain links TRBV2 with TRBJ2-1, with 9 bases that match TRBD1. The CDR3 totals 12 residues. The ends lost 8 bases at V and 7 bases at J; junction bases unmatched: 3. CDR1 is SNHLY and CDR2 is FYNNEI in the germline V gene. CDR3 amino acids: CASQQGANEQFF. The CDR3 bases are TGTGCCAGCCAACAGGGGGCTAATGAGCAGTTCTTC. The variable domain in full, with the rest retrieved from reference TRBV2 and TRBJ2-1, is EPEVTQTPSHQVTQMGQEVILRCVPISNHLYFYWYRQILGQKVEFLVSFYNNEISEKSEIFDDQFSVERPDGSNFTLKIRSTKLEDSAMYFCASQQGANEQFFGPGTRLTVL.

The chain carries TRBV5-1 and TRBJ2-3; D tentatively fits TRBD1 or TRBD2 (5 bases each). Germline CDR1 is SGHRS and CDR2 is YFSETQ. This CDR3 comprises 13 residues. V lost 4 bases and J 2 bases, leaving 8 bases between the germline ends. DNA for the CDR3: TGCGCCAGCAGCCGGGACCACACAGATACGCAGTATTTT. Its translation: CASSRDHTDTQYF.

This chain uses TRBV5-6 with TRBJ2-7, with TRBD1 matching 9 bases. CDR1 and CDR2 from the germline V gene are SGHDT and YYEEEE. V shed 2 bases, J shed 7 bases, and the junction held 22 bases outside the gene matches. The CDR3 loop spans 19 amino acids. The CDR3: CASSFGGDRVIGIELEQYF. CDR3 bases: TGTGCCAGCAGCTTTGGAGGGGACAGGGTAATCGGGATTGAGTTGGAGCAGTACTTC.

The CDR3: CASSWEGRSNSPLHF. CDR3 coding DNA: TGCGCCAGCAGCTGGGAGGGGAGAAGTAATTCACCCCTCCACTTT. The chain joins TRBV5-1 to TRBJ1-6; D perhaps matches TRBD1 (5 bases). The V gene's germline CDR1 is SGHRS and CDR2 YFSETQ. The CDR3 consists of 15 residues. V gave up 3 bases and J gave up 6 bases, with 13 bases separating them. The full variable domain, completed using reference TRBV5-1 and TRBJ1-6, is KAGVTQTPRYLIKTRGQQVTLSCSPISGHRSVSWYQQTPGQGLQFLFEYFSETQRNKGNFPGRFSGRQFSNSRSEMNVSTLELGDSALYLCASSWEGRSNSPLHFGNGTRLTVT.

The rearrangement joins TRBV6-4 to TRBJ1-1; the D is unclear. CDR1 is MRHNA and CDR2 is SNTAGT in the germline V gene. V was cut by 6 bases and J by 1 base, with 9 bases left in between. The CDR3 totals 13 residues. The CDR3 DNA reads as TGTGCCAGCAGAATGCGGGAGAACACTGAAGCTTTCTTT. This encodes CASRMRENTEAFF.

A single count supports this clone. The DNA of the CDR3 is TGCGCCAGCAGCGTCGACAGGGGCGCCGGCTACACCTTC. This translates into CASSVDRGAGYTF. This sequence joins TRBV4-3 and TRBJ1-2, with 8 bases that match TRBD1. V dropped 5 bases and J dropped 8; count of bases not matched to a gene: 7. The germline CDR1 and CDR2 sequences are LGHNA and YSLEER. This CDR3 is 13 amino acids long.

J is TRBJ2-1 and V is TRBV9; TRBD2 matches at 11 bases. V shed 0 bases, J shed 7 bases, and the junction held 3 bases outside the gene matches. CDR1 and CDR2 (germline): SGDLS, YYNGEE. The CDR3 sequence is 15 residues long. The CDR3 sequence is CASSVEGLAANEQFF. CDR3 nucleotides: TGTGCCAGCAGCGTAGAGGGACTAGCGGCTAATGAGCAGTTCTTC.

This clone has only one observation. The rearrangement uses TRBV29-1 and TRBJ1-2, with D hard to call. Looked up from germline, CDR1 is SQVTM and CDR2 is ANQGSEA. CDR3 length equals 12 residues. V was cut by 3 bases and J by 1 base, with 6 bases left in between. CDR3: CSVDTDNYGYTF. The DNA for the CDR3 is TGCAGCGTTGATACAGATAACTATGGCTACACCTTC.

The rearrangement joins TRBV5-6 to TRBJ2-3; D call uncertain. There are 15 residues in the CDR3. Trimming pared 0 bases from V and 4 bases from J, leaving 12 bases between. Germline CDR1 SGHDT, CDR2 YYEEEE. The CDR3 nucleotides read TGTGCCAGCAGCTTGGGAGCGTTACCCCCAGATACGCAGTATTTT. Residues: CASSLGALPPDTQYF.

The rearrangement links TRBV6-4 to TRBJ1-5, with TRBD1 identical over 7 bases. The CDR3 is 17 residues long. Trimming removed 3 bases from V and 5 bases from J; junction bases left unmatched: 13. Germline V gives CDR1 MRHNA, CDR2 SNTAGT. CDR3 sequence: CASSEYSGRGFYQPQHF. CDR3 nucleotide sequence: TGTGCCAGCAGTGAGTATTCGGGCAGGGGGTTTTATCAGCCCCAGCATTTT.

The V gene is TRBV5-6, the J gene TRBJ2-3, with a possible D match to TRBD1 (6 bases). This CDR3 has 12 amino acids. The germline V and J ends were trimmed by 0 bases and 9 bases, with 8 bases remaining between them. Germline V gene lookup returns CDR1 SGHDT and CDR2 YYEEEE. The CDR3 DNA is TGTGCCAGCAGCTTGGGGGGACAAACGCAGTATTTT. Encoded protein: CASSLGGQTQYF.

This sequence joins TRBV7-2 and TRBJ2-5, with TRBD2 matching over 8 bases. Germline V gives CDR1 SGHTA, CDR2 FQGNSA. The ends lost 2 bases at V and 5 bases at J; junction bases unmatched: 10. The CDR3 sequence is 16 residues long. CDR3 sequence: CASSLLRGASEETQYF. CDR3 bases: TGTGCCAGCAGCTTATTGCGGGGGGCCTCAGAGGAGACCCAGTACTTC.

The chain couples TRBV27 to TRBJ2-1; the match to TRBD1 covers 7 bases. In germline, CDR1 is MNHEY, CDR2 SMNVEV (reference sequence). This CDR3 spans 17 amino acids. J was trimmed by 2 bases and V by 6 bases; bases with no gene match: 13. In nucleotides, the CDR3 is TGTGCCAGCAGATTTATCCCGACAGGGTCCCCCTACAATGAGCAGTTCTTC. This translates into CASRFIPTGSPYNEQFF.